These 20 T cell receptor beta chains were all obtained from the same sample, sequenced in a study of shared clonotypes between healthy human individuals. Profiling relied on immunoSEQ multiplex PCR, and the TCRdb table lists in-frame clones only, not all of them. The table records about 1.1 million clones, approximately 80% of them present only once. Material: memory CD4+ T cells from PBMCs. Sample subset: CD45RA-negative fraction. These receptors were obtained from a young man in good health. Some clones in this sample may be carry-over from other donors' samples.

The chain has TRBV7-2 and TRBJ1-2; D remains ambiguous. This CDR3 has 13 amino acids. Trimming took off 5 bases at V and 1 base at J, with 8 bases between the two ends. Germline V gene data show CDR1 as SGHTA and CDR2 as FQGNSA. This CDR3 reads CASSQGINYGYTF. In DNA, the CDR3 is TGTGCCAGCAGCCAAGGGATTAACTATGGCTACACCTTC.

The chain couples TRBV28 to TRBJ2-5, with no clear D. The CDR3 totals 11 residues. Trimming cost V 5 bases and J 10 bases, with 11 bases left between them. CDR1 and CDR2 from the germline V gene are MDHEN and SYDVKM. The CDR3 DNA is TGTGCCAGCAGTGTGGACCAGGTCCAGTACTTC. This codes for CASSVDQVQYF.

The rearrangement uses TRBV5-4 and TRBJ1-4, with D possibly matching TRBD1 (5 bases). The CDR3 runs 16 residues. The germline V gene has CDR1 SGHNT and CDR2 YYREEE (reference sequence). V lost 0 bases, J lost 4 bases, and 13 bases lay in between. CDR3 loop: CASSLGQGLNNEKLFF. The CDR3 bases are TGTGCCAGCAGCTTGGGGCAGGGACTCAATAATGAAAAACTGTTTTTT.

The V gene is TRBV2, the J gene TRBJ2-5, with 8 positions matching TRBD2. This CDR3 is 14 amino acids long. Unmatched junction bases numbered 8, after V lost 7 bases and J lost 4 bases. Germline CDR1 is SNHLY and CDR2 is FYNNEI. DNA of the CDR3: TGTGCCAGCACCAGCGGGAGTTCTTCAGAGACCCAGTACTTC. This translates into CASTSGSSSETQYF.

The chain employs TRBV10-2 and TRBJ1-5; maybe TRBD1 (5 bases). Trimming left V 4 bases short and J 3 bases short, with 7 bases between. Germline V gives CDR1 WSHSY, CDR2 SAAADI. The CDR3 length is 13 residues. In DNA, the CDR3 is TGCGCCAGCAGTGGACAGTACAATCAGCCCCAGCATTTT. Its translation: CASSGQYNQPQHF.

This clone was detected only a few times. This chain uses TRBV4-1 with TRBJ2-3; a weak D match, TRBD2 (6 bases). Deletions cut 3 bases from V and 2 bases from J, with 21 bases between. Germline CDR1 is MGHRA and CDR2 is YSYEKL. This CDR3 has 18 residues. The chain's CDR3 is CASSQAVGLVISTDTQYF. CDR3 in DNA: TGCGCCAGCAGCCAGGCAGTGGGACTCGTTATTTCCACAGATACGCAGTATTTT.

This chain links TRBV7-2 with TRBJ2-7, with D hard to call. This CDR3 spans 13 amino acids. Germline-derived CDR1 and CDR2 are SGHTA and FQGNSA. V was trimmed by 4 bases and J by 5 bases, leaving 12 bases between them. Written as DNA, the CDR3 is TGTGCCAGCAGCTACATAAGGTCTGACGAGCAGTACTTC. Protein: CASSYIRSDEQYF.

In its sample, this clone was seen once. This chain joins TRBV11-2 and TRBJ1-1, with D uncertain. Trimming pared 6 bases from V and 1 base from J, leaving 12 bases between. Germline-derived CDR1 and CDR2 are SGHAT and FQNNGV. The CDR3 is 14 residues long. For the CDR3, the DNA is TGTGCCAGCAGTCCCACCTGGGGGAACACTGAAGCTTTCTTT. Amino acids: CASSPTWGNTEAFF.

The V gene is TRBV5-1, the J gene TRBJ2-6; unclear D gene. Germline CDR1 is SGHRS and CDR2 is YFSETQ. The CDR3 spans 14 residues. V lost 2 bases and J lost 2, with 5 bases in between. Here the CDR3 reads CASSFLPGANVLTF. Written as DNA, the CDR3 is TGCGCCAGCAGCTTCTTACCTGGGGCCAACGTCCTGACTTTC.

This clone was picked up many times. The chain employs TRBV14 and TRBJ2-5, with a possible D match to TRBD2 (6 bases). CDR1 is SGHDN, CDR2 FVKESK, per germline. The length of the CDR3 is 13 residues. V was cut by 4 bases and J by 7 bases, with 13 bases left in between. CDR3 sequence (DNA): TGTGCCAGCAGCCGACTAGAAGGGTGGACCCAGTACTTC. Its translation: CASSRLEGWTQYF.

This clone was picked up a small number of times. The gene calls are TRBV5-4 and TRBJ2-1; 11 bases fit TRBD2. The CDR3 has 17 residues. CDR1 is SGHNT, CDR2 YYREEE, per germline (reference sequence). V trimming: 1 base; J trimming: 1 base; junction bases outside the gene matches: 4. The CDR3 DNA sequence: TGTGCCAGCAGCTTGACTAGCGGGAGTGAGTCCTACAATGAGCAGTTCTTC. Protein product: CASSLTSGSESYNEQFF.

CDR3: CASSESVGEDGRETQYF. As DNA, the CDR3 is TGTGCCAGCAGTGAATCAGTAGGGGAGGACGGGCGGGAGACCCAGTACTTC. J is TRBJ2-5 and V is TRBV25-1, with D possibly being TRBD2 (6 bases). The CDR3 is made up of 17 amino acids. V was trimmed by 1 base and J by 5 bases, leaving 20 bases between them. Looked up from germline, CDR1 is MGHDK and CDR2 is SYGVNS.

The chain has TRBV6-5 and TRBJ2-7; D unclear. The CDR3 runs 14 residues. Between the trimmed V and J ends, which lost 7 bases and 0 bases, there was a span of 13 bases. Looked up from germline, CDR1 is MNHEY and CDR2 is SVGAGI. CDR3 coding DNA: TGTGCCAGCATCGGGCAGGTTAGCTCCTACGAGCAGTACTTC. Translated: CASIGQVSSYEQYF.

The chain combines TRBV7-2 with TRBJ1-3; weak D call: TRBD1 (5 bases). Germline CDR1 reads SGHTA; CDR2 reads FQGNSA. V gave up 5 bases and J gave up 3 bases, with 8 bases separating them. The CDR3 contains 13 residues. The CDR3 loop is CASSIRVGNTIYF. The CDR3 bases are TGTGCCAGCAGCATCAGGGTTGGAAACACCATATATTTT.

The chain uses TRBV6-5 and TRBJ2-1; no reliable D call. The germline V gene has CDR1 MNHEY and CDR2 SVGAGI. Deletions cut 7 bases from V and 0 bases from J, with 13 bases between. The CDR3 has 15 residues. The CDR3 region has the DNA TGTGCCAGCACCCCGCGTCAAGACTCCTACAATGAGCAGTTCTTC. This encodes CASTPRQDSYNEQFF.

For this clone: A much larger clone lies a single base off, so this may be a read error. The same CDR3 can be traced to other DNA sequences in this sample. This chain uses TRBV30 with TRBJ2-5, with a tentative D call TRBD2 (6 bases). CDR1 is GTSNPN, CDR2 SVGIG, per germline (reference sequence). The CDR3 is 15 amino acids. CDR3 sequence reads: CARSPGRGLQETQYF. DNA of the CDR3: TGTGCCCGGAGTCCCGGGCGGGGATTGCAAGAGACCCAGTACTTC.

In nucleotides, the CDR3 is TGTGCCAGCAGCCAAGAGGCGGACACCGGGGAGCTGTTTTTT. Its protein product is CASSQEADTGELFF. The chain couples TRBV4-2 to TRBJ2-2, with D unresolved. The CDR3 has 14 amino acids. Germline V lookup: CDR1 LGHNA, CDR2 YNFKEQ. V lost 0 bases to trimming and J lost 3 bases, with 5 bases between them.

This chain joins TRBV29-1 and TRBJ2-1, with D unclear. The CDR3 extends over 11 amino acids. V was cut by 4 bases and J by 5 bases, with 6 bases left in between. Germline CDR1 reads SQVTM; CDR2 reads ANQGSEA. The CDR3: CSVGVNNEQFF. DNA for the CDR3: TGCAGCGTTGGGGTCAACAATGAGCAGTTCTTC.

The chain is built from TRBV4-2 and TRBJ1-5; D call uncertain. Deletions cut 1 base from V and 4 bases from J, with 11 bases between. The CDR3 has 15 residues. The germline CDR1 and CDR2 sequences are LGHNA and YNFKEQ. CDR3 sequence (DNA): TGTGCCAGCAGCCAAGGAGGAGTCGAAAATCAGCCCCAGCATTTT. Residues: CASSQGGVENQPQHF.

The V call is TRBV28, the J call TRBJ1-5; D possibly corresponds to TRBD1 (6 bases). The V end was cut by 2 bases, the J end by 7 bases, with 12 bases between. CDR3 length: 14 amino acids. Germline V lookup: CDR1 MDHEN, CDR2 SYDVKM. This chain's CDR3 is CASSLIGGGQPQHF. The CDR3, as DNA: TGTGCCAGCAGTTTAATAGGGGGTGGCCAGCCCCAGCATTTT. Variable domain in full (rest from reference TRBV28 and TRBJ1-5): DVKVTQSSRYLVKRTGEKVFLECVQDMDHENMFWYRQDPGLGLRLIYFSYDVKMKEKGDIPEGYSVSREKKERFSLILESASTNQTSMYLCASSLIGGGQPQHFGDGTRLSIL.